Listed below are T cell receptor beta chains from one sample, sequenced in a study of Ad26.COV2.S vaccination and SARS-CoV-2 variants. TCRdb keeps only in-frame clones here, not all; method: immunoSEQ multiplex PCR. The sample consists of about 480,000 clones, around 90% of them appearing once. Sequencing was performed on peripheral blood, taken in a trial of Ad26.COV2.S vaccine versus placebo. The source of these receptors is a person between 18 and 59 years old who received the Ad26.COV2.S COVID-19 vaccine or a placebo. The CDR3 runs from the conserved cysteine through the conserved F or W. A D gene is named only where the DNA matches it firmly. Size is stated for part of the rows, as once, few or many counts, or as a class when the clone is expanded.

J,D,size,V,DNA,CDR3
TRBJ1-2,-,few,TRBV19,TGTGCCAGTATGGGCGGCAGGGTAAATGGCTACACCTTC,CASMGGRVNGYTF
TRBJ2-2,TRBD2,few,TRBV2,TGTGCCAGCATAGGTGGCGGGAGGAGCACCGGGGAGCTGTTTTTT,CASIGGGRSTGELFF
TRBJ2-1,TRBD2,-,TRBV4-3,TGCGCCAGCAGCCCGGAGGGGACTACCTACAATGAGCAGTTCTTC,CASSPEGTTYNEQFF
TRBJ2-7,TRBD2,-,TRBV4-3,TGCGCCAGCAGCCTCGGCACTAGCGAGTACGAGCAGTACTTC,CASSLGTSEYEQYF
TRBJ1-5,-,-,TRBV27,TGTGCCAGCACCATAGTATTGGGACAGCCCCAGCATTTT,CASTIVLGQPQHF
TRBJ2-1,-,once,TRBV29-1,TGCAGCGCCGGTGGGGGGGCTCAAAACAATGAGCAGTTCTTC,CSAGGGAQNNEQFF
TRBJ2-4,-,-,TRBV6-1,TGTGCCAGCAGTGAAGTTCGGTCAAGGAACATTCAGTACTTC,CASSEVRSRNIQYF
TRBJ2-4,-,once,TRBV12-3/TRBV12-4,TGTGCCAGCAGTCCCCGGACAGAAAACATTCAGTACTTC,CASSPRTENIQYF
TRBJ2-5,TRBD2,-,TRBV15,TGTGCCATCGGGAGGTGGGGCAGGGAAGAGACCCAGTACTTC,CAIGRWGREETQYF
TRBJ2-1,TRBD1,-,TRBV19,TGTGCCAGTATCTCGACAGGGGCATCCTACAATGAGCAGTTCTTC,CASISTGASYNEQFF
TRBJ2-2,TRBD1,-,TRBV7-8,TGTGCCAGCAGTTCAGACAGGGCCTCAAGGACCGGGGAGCTGTTTTTT,CASSSDRASRTGELFF
TRBJ1-5,-,-,TRBV7-9,TGTGCCAGCAGCTTAGACTCGGCGGGGGTCAGTCAGCCCCAGCATTTT,CASSLDSAGVSQPQHF
TRBJ2-1,-,-,TRBV5-4,TGTGCCATGGGGCCGCCGACGGGATACGGCAATGAGCAGTTCTTC,CAMGPPTGYGNEQFF
TRBJ1-2,-,-,TRBV12-3/TRBV12-4,TGTGCCAGCAGCCACCGGGGGGCCTATGGCTACACCTTC,CASSHRGAYGYTF
TRBJ2-7,-,-,TRBV28,TGTGCCAGCAGTTTAGTGGGGCTCGAGCAGTACTTC,CASSLVGLEQYF
TRBJ1-2,-,-,TRBV7-8,TGTGCCAGCAGCAGGAGGGACACCGCTAACTATGGCTACACCTTC,CASSRRDTANYGYTF
TRBJ2-3,TRBD1,-,TRBV3-1/TRBV3-2,TGTGCCAGCAGCCAAGTACAGGGGGCTTTTACAGATACGCAGTATTTT,CASSQVQGAFTDTQYF
TRBJ2-2,-,-,TRBV6-5,TGTGCCAGCAGTTACTGGGCTAGCGTGTCCGGGGAGCTGTTTTTT,CASSYWASVSGELFF
TRBJ2-2,-,-,TRBV7-9,TGTGCCAGCAGCTCCGCTGGCGGGGGCGACACCGGGGAGCTGTTTTTT,CASSSAGGGDTGELFF
TRBJ2-7,TRBD1,-,TRBV7-9,TGTGCCGGACAGGGGATCTACGAGCAGTACTTC,CAGQGIYEQYF
TRBJ1-5,-,-,TRBV28,TGTGCCGTATTTGGGGTTGGGTCCTTTTATAGCAATCAGCCCCAGCATTTT,CAVFGVGSFYSNQPQHF
TRBJ2-3,-,-,TRBV21-1,TGTGCCAGCAGCAAAGCGCTTTGTGTAAGGGCGGATACGCAGTATTTT,CASSKALCVRADTQYF
TRBJ2-3,-,-,TRBV6-5,TGTGCCAGCGACAGACGTACAGATACGCAGTATTTT,CASDRRTDTQYF
TRBJ2-5,-,-,TRBV3-1/TRBV3-2,TGTGCCAGCAGCCAATCCTGGACGTCGAAAGAGACCCAGTACTTC,CASSQSWTSKETQYF
TRBJ2-3,-,-,TRBV7-8,TGTGCCAGCAGCTTACGGGTCTCGGTACGGGTCACAGATACGCAGTATTTT,CASSLRVSVRVTDTQYF
TRBJ1-5,-,-,TRBV29-1,TGCAGCGTTGGAGGGGGTTTCAATCAGCCCCAGCATTTT,CSVGGGFNQPQHF
TRBJ2-7,-,-,TRBV30,TGTGCCTGGAGTGTACTGGACCGGTACGAGCAGTACTTC,CAWSVLDRYEQYF
TRBJ1-4,-,-,TRBV30,TGTGCCTGGAGTGTAAGAGGGGGTATTCCGGGAAATGAAAAACTGTTTTTT,CAWSVRGGIPGNEKLFF
TRBJ2-3,-,once,TRBV4-2,TGTGCCAGCAGCCAAGAAGGGTTGGTTGCAGATACGCAGTATTTT,CASSQEGLVADTQYF
TRBJ1-4,-,-,TRBV5-1,TGCGCCAGCAGCTCTCAGGCGGGGGCAACTAATGAAAAACTGTTTTTT,CASSSQAGATNEKLFF
TRBJ1-1,TRBD1,-,TRBV9,TGTGCCAGCAGCGTAGGGACAGGGGAGAACACTGAAGCTTTCTTT,CASSVGTGENTEAFF
TRBJ2-7,TRBD1,-,TRBV28,TGTGCCAGCCTCCCCCATCTGAGGACAGGGTCCTACGAGCAGTACTTC,CASLPHLRTGSYEQYF
TRBJ1-1,-,-,TRBV5-1,TGCGCCAGCAAAGGGGGGGCGGGGGTAAGTGAAGCTTTCTTT,CASKGGAGVSEAFF
TRBJ2-7,TRBD2,-,TRBV3-1/TRBV3-2,TGTGCCAGCAGCCGACTAGCGGGAGATCCCCTCTACGAGCAGTACTTC,CASSRLAGDPLYEQYF
TRBJ2-7,-,-,TRBV5-5,TGTGCCAGCAGCCCTACTGGGCCTACCTACGAGCAGTACTTC,CASSPTGPTYEQYF
TRBJ1-5,-,few,TRBV28,TGTGCCAGCAGTTTTGGAGGGTCGAGCAATCAGCCCCAGCATTTT,CASSFGGSSNQPQHF
TRBJ2-7,-,-,TRBV12-3/TRBV12-4,TGTGCCAGCAGTTTGGGGGAGCTGCAGTACTTC,CASSLGELQYF
TRBJ2-1,TRBD2,-,TRBV7-2,TGTGCCAGCAGCTCCTCTAGCGGGGCGGAAGGTGAGCAGTTCTTC,CASSSSSGAEGEQFF
TRBJ2-1,-,-,TRBV5-1,TGCGCCAGCAGCTTACCACGGGACAACTACAATGAGCAGTTCTTC,CASSLPRDNYNEQFF
TRBJ2-2,-,-,TRBV29-1,TGCAGCGTTGAGTCTGCCGGGGAGCTGTTTTTT,CSVESAGELFF
TRBJ2-2,-,-,TRBV6-5,TGTGCCAGCAGTCTGGACACCGGGGAGCTGTTTTTT,CASSLDTGELFF
TRBJ2-1,TRBD2,-,TRBV28,TGTGCCAGCAGTTCGACTAGCGGGAGGGCCTCCGAGCAGTTCTTC,CASSSTSGRASEQFF
TRBJ2-2,-,-,TRBV23-1,TGCGCCGGCCACCCGAACACCGGGGAGCTGTTTTTT,CAGHPNTGELFF
TRBJ2-2,-,few,TRBV7-6,TGTGCCAGCAGGGGCAGGGGGAGGACCGGGGAGCTGTTTTTT,CASRGRGRTGELFF
TRBJ2-3,-,once,TRBV6-4,TGTGCCAGCAGTGAAAGGAGAGCAGATACGCAGTATTTT,CASSERRADTQYF
TRBJ2-3,-,-,TRBV20-1,TGCAGTGCCCCGACAGATACGCAGTATTTT,CSAPTDTQYF
TRBJ2-5,-,-,TRBV5-1,TGCGCCAGCAGCTTGTTGGGGGATTACCAAGAGACCCAGTACTTC,CASSLLGDYQETQYF
TRBJ1-1,-,once,TRBV6-5,TGTGCCAGCAGCACCGAGGGGGGCGGCAAAGCTTTCTTT,CASSTEGGGKAFF
TRBJ2-1,TRBD2,few,TRBV6-5,TGTGCCAGCAGTCAACTAGCGCGTGGGTACAATGAGCAGTTCTTC,CASSQLARGYNEQFF